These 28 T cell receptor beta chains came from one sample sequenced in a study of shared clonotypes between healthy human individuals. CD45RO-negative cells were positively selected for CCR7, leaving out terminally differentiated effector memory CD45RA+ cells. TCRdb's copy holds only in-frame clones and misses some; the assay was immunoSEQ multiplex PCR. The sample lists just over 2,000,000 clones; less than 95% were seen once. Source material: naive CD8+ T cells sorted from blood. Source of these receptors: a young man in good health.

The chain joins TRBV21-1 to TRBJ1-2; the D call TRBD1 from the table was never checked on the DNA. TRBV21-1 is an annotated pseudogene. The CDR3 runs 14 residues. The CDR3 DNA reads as TGTGCCAGCAGCAATTCACAGGATCCAAAGGGCTACACCTTC. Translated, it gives CASSNSQDPKGYTF.

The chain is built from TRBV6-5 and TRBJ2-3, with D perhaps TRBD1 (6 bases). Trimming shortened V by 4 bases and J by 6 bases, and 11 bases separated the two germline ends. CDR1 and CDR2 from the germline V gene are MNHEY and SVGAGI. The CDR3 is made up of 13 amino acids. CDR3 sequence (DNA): TGTGCCAGCAGTTTATACACAGGGGATACGCAGTATTTT. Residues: CASSLYTGDTQYF.

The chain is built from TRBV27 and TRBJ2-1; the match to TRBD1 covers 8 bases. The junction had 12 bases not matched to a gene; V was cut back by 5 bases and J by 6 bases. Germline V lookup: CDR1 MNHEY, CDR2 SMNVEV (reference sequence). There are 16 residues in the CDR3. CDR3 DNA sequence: TGTGCCAGCAGTCCGTCTCAGGGGGCACACCCCAATGAGCAGTTCTTC. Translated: CASSPSQGAHPNEQFF.

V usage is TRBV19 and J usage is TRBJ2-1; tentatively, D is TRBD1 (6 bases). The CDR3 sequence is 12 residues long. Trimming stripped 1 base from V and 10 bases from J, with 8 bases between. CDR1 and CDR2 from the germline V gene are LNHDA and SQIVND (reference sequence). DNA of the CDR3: TGTGCCAGTAGTATAGTTGGGACAGAGCAGTTCTTC. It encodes CASSIVGTEQFF.

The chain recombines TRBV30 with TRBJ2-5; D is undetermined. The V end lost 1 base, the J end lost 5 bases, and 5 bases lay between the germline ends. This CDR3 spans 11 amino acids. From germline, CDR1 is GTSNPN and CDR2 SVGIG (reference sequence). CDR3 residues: CAWSDSETQYF. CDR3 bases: TGTGCCTGGAGTGATTCGGAGACCCAGTACTTC.

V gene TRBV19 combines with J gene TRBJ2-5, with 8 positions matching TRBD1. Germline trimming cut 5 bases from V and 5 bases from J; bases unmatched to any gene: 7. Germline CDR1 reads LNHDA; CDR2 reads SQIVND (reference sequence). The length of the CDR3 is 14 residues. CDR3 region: CASSLQGVVETQYF. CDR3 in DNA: TGTGCCAGTAGTTTACAGGGGGTGGTGGAGACCCAGTACTTC.

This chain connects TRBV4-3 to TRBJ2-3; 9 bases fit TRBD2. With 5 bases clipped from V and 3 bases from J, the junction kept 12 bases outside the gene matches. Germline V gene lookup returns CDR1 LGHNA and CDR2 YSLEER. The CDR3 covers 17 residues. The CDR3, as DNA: TGCGCCAGCAGCATGACCTGGACTAGCGTGAAAACAGATACGCAGTATTTT. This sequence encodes CASSMTWTSVKTDTQYF.

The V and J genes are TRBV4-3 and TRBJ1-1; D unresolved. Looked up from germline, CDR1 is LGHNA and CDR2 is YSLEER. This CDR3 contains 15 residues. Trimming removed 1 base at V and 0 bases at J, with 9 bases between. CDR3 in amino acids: CASSQGRELNTEAFF. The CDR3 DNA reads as TGCGCCAGCAGCCAAGGGAGGGAGCTGAACACTGAAGCTTTCTTT.

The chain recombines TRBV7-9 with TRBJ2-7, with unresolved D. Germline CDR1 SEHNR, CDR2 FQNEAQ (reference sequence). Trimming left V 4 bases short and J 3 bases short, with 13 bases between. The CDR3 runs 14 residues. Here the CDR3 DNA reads TGTGCCAGCAGCTCCCCACTCTCTAGCTACGAGCAGTACTTC. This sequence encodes CASSSPLSSYEQYF.

CDR3 nucleotides: TGCGCCAGCAGCCCGGGTGGGGGGCCGGCAGATACGCAGTATTTT. It translates to CASSPGGGPADTQYF. This chain joins TRBV5-1 and TRBJ2-3, with D perhaps assigned TRBD1 or TRBD2 (6 bases each). CDR3 size: 15 residues. V was cut by 4 bases and J by 4 bases, with 16 bases left in between. Germline CDR1 and CDR2: SGHRS and YFSETQ. Variable domain in full (rest from reference TRBV5-1 and TRBJ2-3): KAGVTQTPRYLIKTRGQQVTLSCSPISGHRSVSWYQQTPGQGLQFLFEYFSETQRNKGNFPGRFSGRQFSNSRSEMNVSTLELGDSALYLCASSPGGGPADTQYFGPGTRLTVL.

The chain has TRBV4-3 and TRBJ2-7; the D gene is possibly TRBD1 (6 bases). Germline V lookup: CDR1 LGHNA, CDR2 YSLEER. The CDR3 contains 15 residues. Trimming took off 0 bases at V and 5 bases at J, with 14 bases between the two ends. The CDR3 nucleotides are TGCGCCAGCAGCCAAGACCCGGGACAAAGGGACGAGCAGTACTTC. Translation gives CASSQDPGQRDEQYF.

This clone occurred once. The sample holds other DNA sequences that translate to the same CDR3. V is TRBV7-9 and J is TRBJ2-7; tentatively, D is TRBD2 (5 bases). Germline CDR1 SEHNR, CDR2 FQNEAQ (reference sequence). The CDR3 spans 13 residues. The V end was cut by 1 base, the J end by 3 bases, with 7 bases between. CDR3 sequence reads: CASSLGGFYEQYF. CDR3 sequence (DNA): TGTGCCAGCAGCTTAGGCGGGTTCTACGAGCAGTACTTC.

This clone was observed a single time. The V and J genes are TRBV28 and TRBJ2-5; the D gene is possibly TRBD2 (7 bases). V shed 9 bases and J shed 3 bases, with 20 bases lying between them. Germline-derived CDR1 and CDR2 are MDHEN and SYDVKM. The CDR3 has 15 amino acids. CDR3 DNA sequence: TGTGCCAGTGTAATCTACCGGGGGGCAGAAGAGACCCAGTACTTC. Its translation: CASVIYRGAEETQYF.

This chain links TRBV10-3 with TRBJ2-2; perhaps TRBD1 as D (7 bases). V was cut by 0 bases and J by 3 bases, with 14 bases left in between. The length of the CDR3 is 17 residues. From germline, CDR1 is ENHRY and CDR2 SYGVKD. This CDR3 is CAISESGDREDTGELFF. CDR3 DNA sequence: TGTGCCATCAGTGAGTCGGGTGACAGGGAGGACACCGGGGAGCTGTTTTTT.

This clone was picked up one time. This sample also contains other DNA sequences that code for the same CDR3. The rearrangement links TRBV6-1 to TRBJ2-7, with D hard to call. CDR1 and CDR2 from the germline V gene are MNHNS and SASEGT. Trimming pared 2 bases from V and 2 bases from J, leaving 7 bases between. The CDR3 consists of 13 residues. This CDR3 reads CASSERTPYEQYF. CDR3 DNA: TGTGCCAGCAGTGAACGAACACCCTACGAGCAGTACTTC.

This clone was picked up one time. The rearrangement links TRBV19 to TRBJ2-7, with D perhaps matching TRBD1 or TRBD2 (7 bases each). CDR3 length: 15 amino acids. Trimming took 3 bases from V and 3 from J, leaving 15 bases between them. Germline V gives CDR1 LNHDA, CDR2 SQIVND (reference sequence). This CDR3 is CASSMGQGEGYEQYF. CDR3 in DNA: TGTGCCAGTAGTATGGGCCAGGGGGAGGGCTACGAGCAGTACTTC.

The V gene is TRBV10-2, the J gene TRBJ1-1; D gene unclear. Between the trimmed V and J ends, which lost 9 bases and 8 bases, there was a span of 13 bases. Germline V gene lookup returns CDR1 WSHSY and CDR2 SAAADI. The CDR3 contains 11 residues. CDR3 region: CASFDGLEAFF. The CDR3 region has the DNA TGCGCCAGTTTCGACGGTTTGGAAGCTTTCTTT.

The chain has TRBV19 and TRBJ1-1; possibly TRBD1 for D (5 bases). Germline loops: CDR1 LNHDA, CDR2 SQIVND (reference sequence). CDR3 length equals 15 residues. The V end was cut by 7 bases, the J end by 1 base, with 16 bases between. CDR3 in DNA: TGTGCCAGTAATGAGGTCCGACAGCCGAACACTGAAGCTTTCTTT. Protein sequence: CASNEVRQPNTEAFF.

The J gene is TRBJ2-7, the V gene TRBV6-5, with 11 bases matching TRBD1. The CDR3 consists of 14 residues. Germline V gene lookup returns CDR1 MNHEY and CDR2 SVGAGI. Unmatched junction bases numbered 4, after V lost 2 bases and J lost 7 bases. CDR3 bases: TGTGCCAGCAGTTACGACGGGACAGGGGGAGAGCAGTACTTC. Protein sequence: CASSYDGTGGEQYF.

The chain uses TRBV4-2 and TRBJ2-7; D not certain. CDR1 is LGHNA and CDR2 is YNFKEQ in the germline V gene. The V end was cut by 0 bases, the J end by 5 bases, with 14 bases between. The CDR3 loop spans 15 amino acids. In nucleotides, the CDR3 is TGTGCCAGCAGCCAAGATCCCGATTTGACGGACGAGCAGTACTTC. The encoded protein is CASSQDPDLTDEQYF.

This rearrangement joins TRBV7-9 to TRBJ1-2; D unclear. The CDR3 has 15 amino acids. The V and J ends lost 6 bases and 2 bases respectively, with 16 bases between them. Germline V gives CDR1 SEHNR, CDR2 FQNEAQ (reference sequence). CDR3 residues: CASSDPAGINYGYTF. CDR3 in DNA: TGTGCCAGCAGTGACCCTGCAGGAATAAACTATGGCTACACCTTC.

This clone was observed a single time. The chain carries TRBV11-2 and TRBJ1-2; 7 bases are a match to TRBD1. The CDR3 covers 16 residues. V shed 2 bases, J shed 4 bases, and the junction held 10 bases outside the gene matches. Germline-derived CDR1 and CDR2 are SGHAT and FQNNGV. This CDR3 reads CASSLSKGAPGYGYTF. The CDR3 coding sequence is TGTGCCAGCAGCTTAAGTAAGGGGGCTCCGGGCTATGGCTACACCTTC.

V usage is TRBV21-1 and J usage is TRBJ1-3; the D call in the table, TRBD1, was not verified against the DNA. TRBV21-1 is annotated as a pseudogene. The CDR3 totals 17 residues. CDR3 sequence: CASSKAQRDRSGNTIYF. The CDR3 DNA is TGTGCCAGCAGCAAAGCACAAAGGGACAGGTCTGGAAACACCATATATTTT.

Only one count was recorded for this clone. DNA for the CDR3: TGTGCCAGCTCACCGGCTAGCGGGGACTACAATGAGCAGTTCTTC. Translated: CASSPASGDYNEQFF. V is TRBV18 and J is TRBJ2-1; TRBD2 agrees at 9 bases. The V segment lost 3 bases and the J segment 3 bases; nucleotides outside the gene matches: 3. Per the germline V gene, CDR1 is KGHSH and CDR2 is LQKENI. CDR3 size: 15 residues.

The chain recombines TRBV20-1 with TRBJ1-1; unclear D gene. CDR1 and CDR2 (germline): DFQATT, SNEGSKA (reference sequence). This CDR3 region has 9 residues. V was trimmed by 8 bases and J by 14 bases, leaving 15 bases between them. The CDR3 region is CSLGNEIFF. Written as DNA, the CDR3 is TGCAGTCTGGGGAATGAGATCTTCTTT.

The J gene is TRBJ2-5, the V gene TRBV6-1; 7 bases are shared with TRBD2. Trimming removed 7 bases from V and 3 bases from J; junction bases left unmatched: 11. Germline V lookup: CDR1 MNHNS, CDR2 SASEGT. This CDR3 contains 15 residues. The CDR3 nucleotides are TGTGCCAGCAACTTAATTACTAGCGCGGAAGAGACCCAGTACTTC. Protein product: CASNLITSAEETQYF.

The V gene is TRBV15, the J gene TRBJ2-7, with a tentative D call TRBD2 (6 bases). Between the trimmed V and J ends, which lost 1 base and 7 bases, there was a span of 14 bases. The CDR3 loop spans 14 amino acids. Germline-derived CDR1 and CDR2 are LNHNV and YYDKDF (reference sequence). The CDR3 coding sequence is TGTGCCACCAGCAGAGTTGTGGCCGCGGGGGAGCAGTACTTC. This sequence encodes CATSRVVAAGEQYF.

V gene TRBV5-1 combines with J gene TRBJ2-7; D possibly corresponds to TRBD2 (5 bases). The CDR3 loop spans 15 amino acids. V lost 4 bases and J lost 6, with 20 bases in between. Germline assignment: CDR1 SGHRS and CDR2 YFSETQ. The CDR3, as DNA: TGCGCCAGCAGCCAATTTGAGGGCCAAGGTTTCGAGCAGTACTTC. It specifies CASSQFEGQGFEQYF.